Each of the 20 T cell receptor beta chains below was sequenced from the same sample in a study of OX40 agonist ivuxolimab in advanced cancers. The data were produced by immunoSEQ multiplex PCR, yet TCRdb's version contains in-frame clones alone and is incomplete. This table has around 66,000 clones, about 80% appearing once. The sample here was CD4+ or CD8+ T cells sorted from blood, taken in a trial of the OX40 agonist ivuxolimab. All receptors come from an adult with an advanced solid tumor such as melanoma, head and neck, liver or kidney cancer.

The V gene is TRBV19, the J gene TRBJ2-2, with a tentative D call TRBD2 (5 bases). The CDR3 spans 14 residues. Trimming removed 2 bases from V and 6 bases from J, with 10 bases in between. Germline CDR1 is LNHDA and CDR2 is SQIVND (reference sequence). CDR3 residues: CASSISSDPGELFF. For the CDR3, the DNA is TGTGCCAGTAGTATAAGTAGCGACCCCGGGGAGCTGTTTTTT.

The rearrangement joins TRBV2 to TRBJ1-5; possible D gene TRBD1, 5 bases. The CDR3 loop spans 17 amino acids. V was cut by 6 bases and J by 0 bases, with 18 bases left in between. Germline-derived CDR1 and CDR2 are SNHLY and FYNNEI. CDR3: CASRPGWAQYSNQPQHF. The CDR3 DNA follows: TGTGCCAGCAGGCCAGGGTGGGCACAGTATAGCAATCAGCCCCAGCATTTT.

V usage is TRBV10-3 and J usage is TRBJ1-2, with D maybe TRBD1 (5 bases). Trimming took 6 bases from V and 4 from J, leaving 18 bases between them. This CDR3 spans 15 amino acids. The germline V gene encodes CDR1 ENHRY and CDR2 SYGVKD. The DNA for the CDR3 is TGTGCCATCAGGAAGATACCGGGACGGGGCTATGGCTACACCTTC. Translated, it gives CAIRKIPGRGYGYTF.

The genes are TRBV9 and TRBJ1-1; 7 bases map to TRBD1. CDR1 and CDR2 (germline): SGDLS, YYNGEE. The length of the CDR3 is 15 residues. V lost 0 bases to trimming and J lost 0 bases; unmatched junction nucleotides: 2. The CDR3 DNA follows: TGTGCCAGCAGCGTAGGTGACAGGGTGAACACTGAAGCTTTCTTT. This encodes CASSVGDRVNTEAFF. Based on the CDR3 plus reference TRBV9 and TRBJ1-1, the full variable domain is DSGVTQTPKHLITATGQRVTLRCSPRSGDLSVYWYQQSLDQGLQFLIQYYNGEERAKGNILERFSAQQFPDLHSELNLSSLELGDSALYFCASSVGDRVNTEAFFGQGTRLTVV.

V and J are TRBV7-2 and TRBJ1-5, with unresolved D. Germline V CDR1 and CDR2: SGHTA, FQGNSA. Trimming left V 5 bases short and J 2 bases short, with 10 bases between. CDR3 length equals 14 residues. CDR3 in amino acids: CASSPRQGNQPQHF. The DNA of the CDR3 is TGTGCCAGCAGCCCCCGCCAGGGCAATCAGCCCCAGCATTTT.

The genes are TRBV4-1 and TRBJ1-6; D gene uncertain. The length of the CDR3 is 12 residues. Germline CDR1 reads MGHRA; CDR2 reads YSYEKL. V was shortened by 0 bases and J by 18 bases, with 12 bases between the two germline ends. The CDR3 spells CASSQDGHSPHF. The DNA of the CDR3 is TGCGCCAGCAGCCAAGATGGTCACTCCCCCCACTTT.

This rearrangement joins TRBV7-6 to TRBJ2-5; no definite D call. Deletions cut 5 bases from V and 1 base from J, with 2 bases between. Germline V gives CDR1 SGHVS, CDR2 FNYEAQ. The CDR3 totals 11 residues. This chain's CDR3 is CASSPQETQYF. CDR3 nucleotides: TGTGCCAGCAGCCCCCAAGAGACCCAGTACTTC.

This chain connects TRBV5-1 to TRBJ2-5; D not certain. This CDR3 contains 15 residues. The V gene lost 4 bases and the J gene lost 2 bases, with 15 bases spanning the gap. The germline V gene encodes CDR1 SGHRS and CDR2 YFSETQ. Here the CDR3 DNA reads TGCGCCAGCAGCCGCCTCTGGTCAGATCAAGAGACCCAGTACTTC. This gives the protein CASSRLWSDQETQYF.

The chain uses TRBV2 and TRBJ2-5, with 7 bases matching TRBD1. The J segment lost 2 bases and the V segment lost 10 bases, leaving 7 bases of the junction unmatched. Germline CDR1 is SNHLY and CDR2 is FYNNEI. The CDR3 extends over 13 amino acids. The CDR3 is CAIANRGQETQYF. The CDR3 DNA reads as TGTGCCATTGCAAACAGGGGACAAGAGACCCAGTACTTC.

This chain uses TRBV11-2 with TRBJ2-1, with 7 bases that match TRBD1. Germline V gene sequence: CDR1 SGHAT, CDR2 FQNNGV. Trimming removed 5 bases from V and 3 bases from J; junction bases left unmatched: 4. This CDR3 has 14 amino acids. The CDR3 DNA reads TGTGCCAGCAGCATTACAGGGGTCTACAATGAGCAGTTCTTC. Translating it yields CASSITGVYNEQFF.

This clone has a single count. This chain uses TRBV10-3 with TRBJ2-6; 9 bases fit TRBD1. The CDR3 has 15 amino acids. The V and J ends lost 4 bases and 2 bases, in that order; junction bases with no gene match: 0. Germline CDR1 reads ENHRY; CDR2 reads SYGVKD. The CDR3 spells CAISGTGAGANVLTF. CDR3 nucleotide sequence: TGTGCCATCAGTGGGACAGGGGCTGGGGCCAACGTCCTGACTTTC.

This clone was counted only a few times. The rearrangement links TRBV6-1 to TRBJ1-3; D is unresolved. Trimming took off 6 bases at V and 0 bases at J, with 9 bases between the two ends. Germline CDR1 MNHNS, CDR2 SASEGT. There are 14 residues in the CDR3. As DNA, the CDR3 is TGTGCCAGCAGCGACGGCGTCTCTGGAAACACCATATATTTT. Its translation is CASSDGVSGNTIYF.

This clone was seen a handful of times. V and J are TRBV6-6 and TRBJ1-1; 7 bases are a match to TRBD1. This CDR3 is 13 amino acids long. Germline V gene sequence: CDR1 MNHNY, CDR2 SVGAGI (reference sequence). V trimming: 2 bases; J trimming: 7 bases; junction bases outside the gene matches: 4. The chain's CDR3 is CASSYRGQVEAFF. CDR3 sequence (DNA): TGTGCCAGCAGTTACCGTGGACAGGTTGAAGCTTTCTTT.

This clone was detected only a few times. The rearrangement links TRBV11-1 to TRBJ1-2; TRBD1 is a possible D gene (5 bases). CDR1 and CDR2 from the germline V gene are SGHAT and FQDESV (reference sequence). V was shortened by 3 bases and J by 6 bases, with 11 bases between the two germline ends. The CDR3 extends over 13 amino acids. For the CDR3, the DNA is TGTGCCAGCAGCTTTGACAGATACGATGGCTACACCTTC. Its translation: CASSFDRYDGYTF.

The chain is built from TRBV18 and TRBJ1-3, with D hard to call. Germline-derived CDR1 and CDR2 are KGHSH and LQKENI. The CDR3 has 15 amino acids. Deletions cut 3 bases from V and 3 bases from J, with 12 bases between. The CDR3 nucleotides are TGTGCCAGCTCACCTTCTTCGGCCCTTGGAAACACCATATATTTT. Translating it yields CASSPSSALGNTIYF.

The gene calls are TRBV4-1 and TRBJ1-3; D not resolved. Trimming cost V 4 bases and J 0 bases, with 13 bases left between them. CDR3 size: 16 residues. The germline V gene has CDR1 MGHRA and CDR2 YSYEKL. The chain's CDR3 is CASSLEGSNSGNTIYF. CDR3 sequence (DNA): TGCGCCAGCAGCCTGGAAGGGTCCAACTCTGGAAACACCATATATTTT.

The J gene is TRBJ1-2, the V gene TRBV16, with 7 bases fitting TRBD1. V was clipped by 4 bases and J by 8 bases; unmatched bases: 7. The germline V gene has CDR1 KGHSY and CDR2 FQNENV. CDR3 size: 13 residues. CDR3 DNA sequence: TGTGCCAGCAGCCCGCAGGGGGTTGGAGGCTACACCTTC. It is translated as CASSPQGVGGYTF.

The V gene is TRBV6-5, the J gene TRBJ2-7, with D possibly being TRBD2 (5 bases). The V gene's germline CDR1 is MNHEY and CDR2 SVGAGI. The CDR3 has 12 residues. V lost 7 bases and J lost 4, with 11 bases in between. CDR3 sequence (DNA): TGTGCCAGCACCTCAGGCGGGTACGAGCAGTACTTC. Its translation: CASTSGGYEQYF.

The chain uses TRBV5-5 and TRBJ2-2; 10 bases are a match to TRBD1. The germline gives CDR1 SGHKS, CDR2 YYEKEE (reference sequence). After removal of 4 bases from V and 7 bases from J, the junction contained 13 bases not matched to a gene. The CDR3 consists of 17 residues. The DNA for the CDR3 is TGTGCCAGCAGCCCAGAAGGACAGGGGGGACGGGGCGGGGAGCTGTTTTTT. Amino acids: CASSPEGQGGRGGELFF.

V is TRBV9 and J is TRBJ2-1, with 9 bases that match TRBD1. Trimming removed 2 bases from V and 8 bases from J; junction bases left unmatched: 5. CDR1 is SGDLS, CDR2 YYNGEE, per germline. There are 14 residues in the CDR3. CDR3 in amino acids: CASSVSGQGYEQFF. The CDR3 DNA is TGTGCCAGCAGCGTTTCGGGACAGGGTTATGAGCAGTTCTTC.